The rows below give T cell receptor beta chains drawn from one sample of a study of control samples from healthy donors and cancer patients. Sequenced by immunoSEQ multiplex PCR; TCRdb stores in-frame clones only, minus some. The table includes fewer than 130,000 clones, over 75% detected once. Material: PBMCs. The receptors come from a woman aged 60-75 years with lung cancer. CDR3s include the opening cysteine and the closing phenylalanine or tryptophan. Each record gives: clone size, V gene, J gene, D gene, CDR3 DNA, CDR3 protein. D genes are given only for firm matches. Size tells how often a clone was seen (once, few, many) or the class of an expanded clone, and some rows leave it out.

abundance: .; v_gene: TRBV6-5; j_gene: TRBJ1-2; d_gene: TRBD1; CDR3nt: TGTGCCAGCAGCCAGGGACAGGCCTATGGCTACACCTTC; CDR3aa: CASSQGQAYGYTF
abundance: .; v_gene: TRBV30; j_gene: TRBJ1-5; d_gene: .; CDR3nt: TGTGCCTGGAGTCCGACAGCTACCAACAATCAGCCCCAGCATTTT; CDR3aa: CAWSPTATNNQPQHF
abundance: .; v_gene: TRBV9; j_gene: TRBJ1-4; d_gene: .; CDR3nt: TGTGCCAGCAGCGTAGCTGGAAGGGGTGTGGAGGGTGAAAAACTGTTTTTT; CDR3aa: CASSVAGRGVEGEKLFF
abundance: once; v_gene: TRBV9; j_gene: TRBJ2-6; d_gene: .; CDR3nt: TGTGCCAGCAGCGTAGGAGGAGGGGGAATGGCTGGGGCCAACGTCCTGACTTTC; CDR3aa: CASSVGGGGMAGANVLTF
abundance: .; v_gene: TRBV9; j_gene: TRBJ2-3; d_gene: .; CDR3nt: TGTGCCAGCAGCGTAGAAAGGGTTTACAGCACAGATACGCAGTATTTT; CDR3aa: CASSVERVYSTDTQYF
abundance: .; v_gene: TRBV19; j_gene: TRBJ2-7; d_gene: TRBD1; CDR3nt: TGTGCCAGTAGTATAACGGGACAGGGGGCCGAGGAGCAGTACTTC; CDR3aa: CASSITGQGAEEQYF
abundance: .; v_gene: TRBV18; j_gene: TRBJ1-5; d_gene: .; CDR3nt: TGTGCCAGCTCACCCGCTGGTCAGCCCCAGCATTTT; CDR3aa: CASSPAGQPQHF
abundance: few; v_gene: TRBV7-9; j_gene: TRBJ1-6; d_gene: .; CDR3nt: TGTGCCAGCGGGGCTCCCGGACGATCACCCCTCCACTTT; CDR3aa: CASGAPGRSPLHF
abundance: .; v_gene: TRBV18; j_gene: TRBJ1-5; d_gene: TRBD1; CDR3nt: TGTGCCAGCTCACATATAGGGGGACAGGGGGCGAGCAATCAGCCCCAGCATTTT; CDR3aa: CASSHIGGQGASNQPQHF
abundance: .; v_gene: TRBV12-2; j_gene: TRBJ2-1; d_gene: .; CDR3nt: TGTGCAAGTCGCTTAGAATGCACAAACAATGAGCAGTTCTTC; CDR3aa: CASRLECTNNEQFF
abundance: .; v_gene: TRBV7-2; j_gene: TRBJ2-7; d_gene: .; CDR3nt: TGTGCCAGCAGCTTTTTTACAGTAAGCTCCTACGAGCAGTACTTC; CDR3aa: CASSFFTVSSYEQYF
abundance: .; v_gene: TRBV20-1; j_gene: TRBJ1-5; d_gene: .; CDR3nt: TGCAGTGCTAGTTCCACGAACCGCTATAGCAATCAGCCCCAGCATTTT; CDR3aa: CSASSTNRYSNQPQHF
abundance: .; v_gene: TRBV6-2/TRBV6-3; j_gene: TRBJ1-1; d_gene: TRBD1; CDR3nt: TGTGCCAGCAGTAGTGCGGCCGAAACATGGACAGGGACTGAAGCTTTCTTT; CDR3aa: CASSSAAETWTGTEAFF
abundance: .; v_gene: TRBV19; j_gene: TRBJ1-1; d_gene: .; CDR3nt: TGTGCCAGTACCCTCACAGGTATGAACACTGAAGCTTTCTTT; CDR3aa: CASTLTGMNTEAFF
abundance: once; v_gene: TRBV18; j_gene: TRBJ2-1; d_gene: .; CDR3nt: TGTGCCAGCTCACCACGTCAGGAAAACAATGAGCAGTTCTTC; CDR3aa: CASSPRQENNEQFF
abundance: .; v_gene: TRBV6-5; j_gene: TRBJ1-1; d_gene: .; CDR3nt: TGTGCCAGCAGTTACGGCGCAGACCGTGAGGCTTTCTTT; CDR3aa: CASSYGADREAFF
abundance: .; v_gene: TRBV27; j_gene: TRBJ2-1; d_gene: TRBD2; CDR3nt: TGTGCCAGCAGTTTAGCGGGAGGGCCCTACAATGAGCAGTTCTTC; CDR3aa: CASSLAGGPYNEQFF
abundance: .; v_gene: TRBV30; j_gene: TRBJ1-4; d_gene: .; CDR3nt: TGTGCCTGGAGTCGGGGGTCGGTCGGAGAAAAACTGTTTTTT; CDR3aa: CAWSRGSVGEKLFF
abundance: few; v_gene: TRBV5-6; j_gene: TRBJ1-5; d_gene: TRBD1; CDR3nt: TGTGCCAGCAGCCGGACAGGGCCCAATCAGCCCCAGCATTTT; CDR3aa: CASSRTGPNQPQHF
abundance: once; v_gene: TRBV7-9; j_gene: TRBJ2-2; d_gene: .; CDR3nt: TGTGCCAGCAGCTTAGTAAGGTGGGGCGTTAACACCGGGGAGCTGTTTTTT; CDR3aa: CASSLVRWGVNTGELFF
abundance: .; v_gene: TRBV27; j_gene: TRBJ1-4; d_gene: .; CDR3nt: TGTGCCAGCAGTTTAATGGGGGCAACTAATGAAAAACTGTTTTTT; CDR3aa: CASSLMGATNEKLFF
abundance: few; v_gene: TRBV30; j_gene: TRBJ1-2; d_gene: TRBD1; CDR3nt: TGTGCCTGGAGAAGCACAGGGGAGGTTGGCTACACCTTC; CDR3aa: CAWRSTGEVGYTF
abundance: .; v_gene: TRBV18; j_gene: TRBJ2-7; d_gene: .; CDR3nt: TGTGCCAGCTCACCAGGGCTCTCCGGGTACGAGCAGTACTTC; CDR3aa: CASSPGLSGYEQYF
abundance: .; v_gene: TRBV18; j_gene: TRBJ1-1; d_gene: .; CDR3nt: TGTGCCAGCTCACCACGGGACACTGAAGCTTTCTTT; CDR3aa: CASSPRDTEAFF
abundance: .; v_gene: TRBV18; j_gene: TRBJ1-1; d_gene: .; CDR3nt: TGTGCCAGCTCACCACGTCTAACCGGGACACAAGACACTGAAGCTTTCTTT; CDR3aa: CASSPRLTGTQDTEAFF
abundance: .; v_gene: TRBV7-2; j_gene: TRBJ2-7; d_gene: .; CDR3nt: TGTGCCAGCAGCTTACCCCTGGTCAACGAGCAGTACTTC; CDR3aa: CASSLPLVNEQYF
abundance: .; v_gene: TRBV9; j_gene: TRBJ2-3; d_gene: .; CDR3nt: TGTGCCAGCAGCCCTCAATTTGGGAGAAGCACAGATACGCAGTATTTT; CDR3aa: CASSPQFGRSTDTQYF
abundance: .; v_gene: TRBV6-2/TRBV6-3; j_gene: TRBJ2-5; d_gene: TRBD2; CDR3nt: TGTGCCAGCAGTTACCGTGGGACTAGCGGGGGCCCCCTACGGGAGACCCAGTACTTC; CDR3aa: CASSYRGTSGGPLRETQYF
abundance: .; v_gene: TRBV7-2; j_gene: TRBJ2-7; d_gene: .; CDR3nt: TGTGCCAGCAGCTTAGTAGGGCAGGGGACCTACGAGCAGTACTTC; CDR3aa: CASSLVGQGTYEQYF
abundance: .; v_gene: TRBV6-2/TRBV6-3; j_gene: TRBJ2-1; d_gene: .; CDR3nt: TGTGCCAGCAGTTTCTTCATGGGCAATGAGCAGTTCTTC; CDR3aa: CASSFFMGNEQFF
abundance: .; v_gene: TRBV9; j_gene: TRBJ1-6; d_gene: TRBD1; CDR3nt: TGTGCCAGCAGCGTCGGTCGGGACAGCCATAATTCACCCCTCCACTTT; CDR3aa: CASSVGRDSHNSPLHF
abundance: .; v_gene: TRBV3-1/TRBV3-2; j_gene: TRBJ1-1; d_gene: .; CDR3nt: TGTGCCAGCAGCCAAACAGGGCAAACTGAAGCTTTCTTT; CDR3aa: CASSQTGQTEAFF
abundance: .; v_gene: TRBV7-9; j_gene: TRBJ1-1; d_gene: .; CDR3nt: TGTGCCAGCACCCGCGGCGGTACCAACACTGAAGCTTTCTTT; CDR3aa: CASTRGGTNTEAFF
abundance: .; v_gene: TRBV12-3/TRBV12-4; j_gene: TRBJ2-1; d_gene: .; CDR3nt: TGTGCCAGCAGCGCCGGTGGACTCAAAGTGCAGTTCTTC; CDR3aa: CASSAGGLKVQFF
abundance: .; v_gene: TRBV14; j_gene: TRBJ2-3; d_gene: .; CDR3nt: TGTGCCAGCAGCTTACAGGGAAGCACAGATACGCAGTATTTT; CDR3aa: CASSLQGSTDTQYF
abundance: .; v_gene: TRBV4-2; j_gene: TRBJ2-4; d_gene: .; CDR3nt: TGTGCCAGCAGCCAAAGCTCCGACGGGCGGTTCCAAAACATTCAGTACTTC; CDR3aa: CASSQSSDGRFQNIQYF
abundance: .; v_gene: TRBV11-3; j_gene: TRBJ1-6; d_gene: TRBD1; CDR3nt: TGTGCCAGCAGCGCCCGGACAGGGGATTCACCCCTCCACTTT; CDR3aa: CASSARTGDSPLHF
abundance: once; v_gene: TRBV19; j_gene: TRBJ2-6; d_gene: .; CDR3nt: TGTGCCAGTAGTATTTCAGATTCTGGGGCCAACGTCCTGACTTTC; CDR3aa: CASSISDSGANVLTF
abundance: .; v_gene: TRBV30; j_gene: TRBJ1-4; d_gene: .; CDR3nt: TGTGCCTGGGGCGTAGCTAATGAAAAACTGTTTTTT; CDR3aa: CAWGVANEKLFF
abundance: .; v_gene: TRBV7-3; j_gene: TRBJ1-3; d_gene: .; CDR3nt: TGTGCCAGCAGCTTAACGTCGGCTGCTGGAAACACCATATATTTT; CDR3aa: CASSLTSAAGNTIYF
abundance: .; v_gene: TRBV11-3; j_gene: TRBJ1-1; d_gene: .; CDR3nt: TGTGCCAGCACCCCCGGGGAAGGGTCGGACACTGAAGCTTTCTTT; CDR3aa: CASTPGEGSDTEAFF
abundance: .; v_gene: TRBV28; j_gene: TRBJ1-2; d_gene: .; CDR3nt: TGTGCCAGCAGTTTACCCCCAGGCTTTCTTGGGGGCTACACCTTC; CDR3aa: CASSLPPGFLGGYTF
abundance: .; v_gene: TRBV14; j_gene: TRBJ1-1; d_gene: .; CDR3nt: TGTGCCAGCAGCCAAGTCCCGGGCCGCACTGAAGCTTTCTTT; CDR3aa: CASSQVPGRTEAFF
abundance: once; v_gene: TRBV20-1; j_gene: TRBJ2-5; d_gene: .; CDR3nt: TGCAGTGCTAGGACGTGGGAGACCCAGTACTTC; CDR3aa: CSARTWETQYF
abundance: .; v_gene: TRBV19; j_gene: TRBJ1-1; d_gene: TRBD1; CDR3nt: TGTGCCAGTAGTATAGGACAGGGCTGGGCTTTCTTT; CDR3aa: CASSIGQGWAFF